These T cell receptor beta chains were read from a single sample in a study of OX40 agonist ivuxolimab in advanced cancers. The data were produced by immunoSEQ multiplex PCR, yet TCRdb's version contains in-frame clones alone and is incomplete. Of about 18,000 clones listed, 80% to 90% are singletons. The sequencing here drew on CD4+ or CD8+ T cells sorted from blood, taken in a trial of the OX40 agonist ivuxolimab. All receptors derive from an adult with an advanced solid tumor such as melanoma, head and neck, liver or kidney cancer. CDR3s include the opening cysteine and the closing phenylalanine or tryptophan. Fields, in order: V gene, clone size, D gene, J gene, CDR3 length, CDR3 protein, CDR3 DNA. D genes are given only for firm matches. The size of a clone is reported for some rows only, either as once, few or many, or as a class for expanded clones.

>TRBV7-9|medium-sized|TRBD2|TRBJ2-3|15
CASSLSIAGTDTQYF
TGTGCCAGCAGCTTAAGCATAGCGGGAACAGATACGCAGTATTTT
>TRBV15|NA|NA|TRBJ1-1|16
CATSRLPTPKNTEAFF
TGTGCCACCAGCAGACTCCCGACCCCGAAGAACACTGAAGCTTTCTTT
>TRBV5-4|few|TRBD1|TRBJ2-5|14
CASSGSGGLETQYF
TGTGCCAGCAGCGGCTCAGGGGGCCTAGAGACCCAGTACTTC
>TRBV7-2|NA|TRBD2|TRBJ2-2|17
CASSAPLAGGLAGELFF
TGTGCCAGCAGCGCCCCCCTAGCGGGGGGGCTCGCCGGGGAGCTGTTTTTT
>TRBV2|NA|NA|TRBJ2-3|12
CASIVTTDTQYF
TGTGCCAGCATTGTTACCACAGATACGCAGTATTTT
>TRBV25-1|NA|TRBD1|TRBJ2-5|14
CASNTGTGWGTQYF
TGTGCCAGCAACACCGGGACAGGGTGGGGGACCCAGTACTTC
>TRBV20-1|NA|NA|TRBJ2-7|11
CSAPLSYEQYF
TGCAGTGCCCCCCTCTCCTACGAGCAGTACTTC
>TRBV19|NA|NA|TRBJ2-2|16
CASILAGPPNTGELFF
TGTGCCAGTATACTTGCAGGGCCGCCGAACACCGGGGAGCTGTTTTTT
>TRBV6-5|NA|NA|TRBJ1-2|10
CATRDYGYTF
TGTGCCACGCGGGACTATGGCTACACCTTC
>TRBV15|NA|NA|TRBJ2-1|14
CATSLTPGGNEQFF
TGTGCCACCAGCCTGACACCTGGGGGAAATGAGCAGTTCTTC
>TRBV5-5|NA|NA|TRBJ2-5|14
CASSLGAGKETQYF
TGTGCCAGCAGCTTGGGCGCGGGGAAAGAGACCCAGTACTTC
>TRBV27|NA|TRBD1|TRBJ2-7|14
CASSLSDRSYEQYF
TGTGCCAGCAGTTTATCGGACAGGTCCTACGAGCAGTACTTC
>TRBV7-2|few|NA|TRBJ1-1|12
CASSFINTEAFF
TGTGCCAGCAGCTTTATCAACACTGAAGCTTTCTTT
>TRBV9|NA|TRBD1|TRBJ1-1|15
CASSGGQGAFTEAFF
TGTGCCAGCAGCGGAGGACAGGGGGCCTTCACTGAAGCTTTCTTT
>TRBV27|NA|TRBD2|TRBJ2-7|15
CASRFSGSPAYEQYF
TGTGCCAGCAGATTTAGCGGGAGTCCCGCCTACGAGCAGTACTTC
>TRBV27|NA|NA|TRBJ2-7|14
CASSPSGTLYEQYF
TGTGCCAGCAGTCCCTCCGGGACACTTTACGAGCAGTACTTC
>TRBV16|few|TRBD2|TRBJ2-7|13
CASSPGGGYEQYF
TGTGCCAGCAGCCCCGGGGGGGGCTACGAGCAGTACTTC
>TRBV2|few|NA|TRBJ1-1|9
CASSDGAFF
TGTGCCAGCAGTGACGGAGCTTTCTTT
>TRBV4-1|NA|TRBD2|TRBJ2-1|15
CASSQSSGSYNEQFF
TGCGCCAGCAGCCAATCCAGCGGGAGCTACAATGAGCAGTTCTTC
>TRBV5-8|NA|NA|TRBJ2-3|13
CASSWVDGYTQYF
TGTGCCAGCAGCTGGGTAGACGGTTATACGCAGTATTTT
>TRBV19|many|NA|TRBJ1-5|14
CASNSAGMEKPQHF
TGTGCCAGTAATTCCGCAGGTATGGAAAAGCCCCAGCATTTT
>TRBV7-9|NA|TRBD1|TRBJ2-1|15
CASSATGSSYNEQFF
TGTGCCAGCAGCGCGACAGGGAGCTCCTACAATGAGCAGTTCTTC
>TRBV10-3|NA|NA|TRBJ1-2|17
CAISESISGQGTYGYTF
TGTGCCATCAGTGAGTCGATTTCGGGGCAGGGGACCTATGGCTACACCTTC
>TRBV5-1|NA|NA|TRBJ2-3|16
CASSLDDGVNTDTQYF
TGCGCCAGCAGCTTGGACGACGGGGTCAACACAGATACGCAGTATTTT
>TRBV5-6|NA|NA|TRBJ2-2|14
CASTLGGDTGELFF
TGTGCCAGCACCCTGGGGGGAGACACCGGGGAGCTGTTTTTT
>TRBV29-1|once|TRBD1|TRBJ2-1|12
CSVEDRVYEQFF
TGCAGCGTAGAAGACAGGGTCTATGAGCAGTTCTTC
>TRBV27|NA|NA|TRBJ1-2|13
CASSLSGGRGYTF
TGTGCCAGCAGTTTATCTGGGGGACGGGGCTACACCTTC
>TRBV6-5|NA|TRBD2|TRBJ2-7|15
CASSHPPSGAYEQYF
TGTGCCAGCAGCCACCCTCCTAGCGGAGCCTACGAGCAGTACTTC
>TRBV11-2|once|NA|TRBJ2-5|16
CASSPEPHDVQETQYF
TGTGCCAGCAGCCCGGAACCCCATGACGTTCAAGAGACCCAGTACTTC
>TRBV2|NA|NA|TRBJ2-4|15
CASSEQDLAKNIQYF
TGTGCCAGCAGTGAACAGGACCTAGCCAAAAACATTCAGTACTTC
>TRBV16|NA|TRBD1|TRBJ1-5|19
CASSQQPDRGMVGNQPQHF
TGTGCCAGCAGCCAACAACCGGACAGGGGGATGGTTGGCAATCAGCCCCAGCATTTT